This T cell receptor beta chain is drawn from a study of pediatric ulcerative colitis. Data came from immunoSEQ multiplex PCR; TCRdb stores just in-frame clones and leaves some out. The repertoire holds fewer than 40,000 clones, over 65% seen once, with 20% to 25% in the top ten. Points on this clone: Its antigen remains unknown.

Study findings and constraints: In rectum, acute severe colitis had expanded clones and less diversity. All ulcerative colitis patients, but no controls, carried two rectal clonotypes.

Before the diagnostic colonoscopy, ulcerative colitis patients were free of immunosuppressive medication. CDR3 length: 13 amino acids. The J segment lost 6 bases and the V segment lost 8 bases, leaving 8 bases of the junction unmatched. Germline-derived CDR1 and CDR2 are MDHEN and SYDVKM. Input material: blood. V gene TRBV28 combines with J gene TRBJ2-7; TRBD2 aligns across 9 bases. The sequence was obtained from a girl aged 10-17 years with moderate ulcerative colitis. CDR3 sequence: CASFGLAYGEQYF. CDR3 in DNA: TGTGCCAGCTTTGGACTAGCGTATGGCGAGCAGTACTTC. The whole variable domain, filled in from reference TRBV28 and TRBJ2-7, reads DVKVTQSSRYLVKRTGEKVFLECVQDMDHENMFWYRQDPGLGLRLIYFSYDVKMKEKGDIPEGYSVSREKKERFSLILESASTNQTSMYLCASFGLAYGEQYFGPGTRLTVT.